This T cell receptor (beta chain) was found in a study of identical twins (TCRdb year 2016). Concerning the study at large: TCR alpha and beta repertoires from monozygotic twins, unrelated adults of various ages and cord blood were deep-sequenced to test whether fetal clonotypes persist. To rule out contamination, replicate twin experiments were performed at different times with different library preparation protocols. The full study reports these points: Invariant T cells such as MAIT and iNKT could partly confound zero-insertion analyses, although diverse VJ usage argued against such confounding for most clonotypes. Out-of-frame TCR alpha sharing in monozygotic twins was systematically underestimated by recombination models, whereas sharing between unrelated individuals was in agreement with the recombination models. Abundant cord blood beta clonotypes had fewer insertions, young adult naive repertoires showed a similar but weaker trend, and memory repertoires showed no such trend. The excess sharing between twins in beta out-of-frame sequences was weaker because fewer shared sequences reduced the signal-to-noise ratio. Because the same donors could not be followed over many years, the conclusions relied on cross-sectional statistical analysis. Compared with coincidental sharing between unrelated individuals, an excess of low generation-probability sequences was observed among out-of-frame TCR alpha sequences shared between twins.

Libraries were constructed by 5' RACE. Sequencing was carried out with an Illumina HiSeq 2000. Template switching introduced a universal primer binding site; the final cDNA contained a unique molecular identifier, enabling accurate counting of TCR cDNA molecules. First-strand cDNA for TCR alpha and beta chains was synthesized from specific primers in the conserved constant-segment region. To control for contamination, every cDNA library carried two barcodes: a SMART-Mk sample barcode plus Illumina barcodes. TruSeq adapter sequences along with Illumina sample barcodes were introduced in two successive PCR steps. TCR alpha and beta cDNA libraries were sequenced on the Illumina HiSeq platform with custom primers. The source study handled its data this way. Raw reads were processed with MiGEC to extract unique molecular identifiers, and MiXCR was used to determine CDR3 positions. For each individual, recombination models were inferred using an EM algorithm with the repgenHMM and IGoR tools. Shared clonotypes were analyzed with the tcR package in R, and sharing was normalized by the product of cloneset sizes. Out-of-frame nonproductive sequences were analyzed to study raw recombination free of thymic and clonal selection effects. TCRdb redid the processing of the public reads, applying fastp at Q25 and MiXCR, and retained in-frame beta chains. Duplicate CDR3 protein sequences are folded into a single record with the most common DNA and genes. It is TCRdb's table, rather than the study itself, that gives the V and J calls and clone size. This sample holds some 1,600,000 distinct CDR3 sequences; 32% were observed only once. Jointly, the top ten make up about 0.27% of the sample.

Only healthy Caucasian donors were included. CDR1 and CDR2 are read off the germline V gene as KGHSH and LQKENI. Taken from cysteine to phenylalanine, the CDR3 has 13 residues. The DNA shown is the 39-base CDR3, in frame from base 1. V is clipped by 8 bases and J by 1 base, and the sequence between their germline boundaries is 11 bases long. A remark on this clonotype: Its antigen is still unknown. No quality values exist for individual bases; no much larger clone is one base distant.

Recombination joined TRBV18 with TRBJ2-5; the D gene could be TRBD1 or TRBD2, each one agreeing over 5 bases. Sequencing was carried out using cord blood. The TCR originated in a newborn girl in good health. The CDR3 protein is CASLGTAQETQYF. The DNA sequence reads TGTGCCAGCCTTGGGACGGCCCAAGAGACCCAGTACTTC. Here the CDR3 is joined to the reference TRBV18 and TRBJ2-5 genes, and the full variable domain is: NAGVMQNPRHLVRRRGQEARLRCSPMKGHSHVYWYRQLPEEGLKFMVYLQKENIIDESGMPKERFSAEFPKEGPSILRIQQVVRGDSAAYFCASLGTAQETQYFGPGTRLLVL.